This T cell receptor beta chain came from a study of spatial heterogeneity in lung cancer. General study points: Among blood samples, ubiquitous expanded tumor TCRs appeared more at resection than at follow-up.

This CDR3 comprises 15 residues. Germline loops: CDR1 LGHNA, CDR2 YSLEER. Trimming took off 4 bases at V and 7 bases at J, with 17 bases between the two ends. TCRdb re-called the 5' RACE reads through MiXCR, storing one row per CDR3 protein. The sample carries under 15,000 distinct CDR3 sequences, 13% to 15% recorded once. This sample's time point: sample taken at primary tumor resection. Sequencing covered unsorted whole RNA taken from tumor, nontumor lung or frozen PBMC. Donors were some 72 untreated early-stage non-small cell lung cancer patients. This clonotype was counted ten times or more. Antigen specificity is unknown.

V is TRBV4-3 and J is TRBJ1-5, with D uncertain. The specimen was PBMCs, collected at surgery. The sequence was collected from a male donor with early-stage non-small cell lung cancer. CDR3 protein: CASSPERVPSQPQHF. As DNA, the CDR3 is TGCGCCAGCAGCCCCGAGAGGGTTCCTTCGCAGCCCCAGCATTTT.